Listed here are 5 T cell receptor beta chains from one sample, sequenced in a study of cytomegalovirus exposure and HLA in healthy donors. PCR was performed using 60 Vbeta and 13 Jbeta primers. Method: immunoSEQ multiplex PCR; TCRdb's copy keeps in-frame clones and lacks some. The profile shows 200,000 to 250,000 clones, more than 65% of them singletons. Sequencing was performed on PBMCs. The receptors here all came from a man aged 18-30 years in good health and CMV-seronegative.

This chain joins TRBV5-4 and TRBJ2-5; a weak D match, TRBD1 (5 bases). CDR1 and CDR2 from the germline V gene are SGHNT and YYREEE (reference sequence). V was pared by 0 bases and J by 0 bases, with 6 bases between. CDR3 length: 14 amino acids. CDR3 DNA sequence: TGTGCCAGCAGCTTGGGACAGAACCAAGAGACCCAGTACTTC. It translates to CASSLGQNQETQYF.

The chain combines TRBV6-6 with TRBJ1-6; a possible D gene is TRBD1 (6 bases). CDR1 and CDR2 from the germline V gene are MNHNY and SVGAGI (reference sequence). This CDR3 spans 13 amino acids. Deletions cut 6 bases from V and 10 bases from J, with 13 bases between. The chain's CDR3 is CASSPQGSSPLHF. The CDR3 coding sequence is TGTGCCAGCAGCCCCCAGGGGTCCTCACCCCTCCACTTT.

This chain uses TRBV13 with TRBJ1-1; no definite D call. In germline, CDR1 is PRHDT, CDR2 FYEKMQ (reference sequence). Deletions cut 6 bases from V and 2 bases from J, with 13 bases between. CDR3 size: 14 residues. CDR3 loop: CASRPGRKNTEAFF. The CDR3 DNA reads TGTGCCAGCAGACCGGGGAGGAAAAACACTGAAGCTTTCTTT.

This sequence joins TRBV6-4 and TRBJ2-7, with D possibly being TRBD1 (6 bases). The CDR3 totals 13 residues. Germline V gene data show CDR1 as MRHNA and CDR2 as SNTAGT. V was trimmed by 4 bases and J by 2 bases, leaving 9 bases between them. The CDR3 protein is CASSGDNPYEQYF. The CDR3 nucleotides read TGTGCCAGCAGTGGGGACAATCCCTACGAGCAGTACTTC.

This chain connects TRBV5-1 to TRBJ1-4, with TRBD1 as a possible D gene (5 bases). V was shortened by 5 bases and J by 4 bases, with 12 bases between the two germline ends. This CDR3 contains 14 residues. Germline-derived CDR1 and CDR2 are SGHRS and YFSETQ. The CDR3 loop reads CASSYGGVNEKLFF. CDR3 coding DNA: TGCGCCAGCAGTTACGGGGGAGTTAATGAAAAACTGTTTTTT. The complete variable domain, with remaining parts taken from reference TRBV5-1 and TRBJ1-4, reads KAGVTQTPRYLIKTRGQQVTLSCSPISGHRSVSWYQQTPGQGLQFLFEYFSETQRNKGNFPGRFSGRQFSNSRSEMNVSTLELGDSALYLCASSYGGVNEKLFFGSGTQLSVL.